This TCR beta chain originates from a study of PD-L1 blockade in urothelial cancer. Across the study: From 0 to 3 prior chemotherapy regimens had been given to the patients. Points from the study as a whole: Survival was better when pretreatment blood TCR clonality fell below the median.

About this clone: Its matching antigen is unknown.

This CDR3 has 20 residues. Libraries were prepared by immunoSEQ multiplex PCR; TCRdb keeps only in-frame clonotypes and omits some of them. Of 70,000 to 75,000 clones in the sample, roughly nine tenths were seen once. The source material was PBMCs, sampled around atezolizumab (anti-PD-L1) treatment. This sequence joins TRBV21-1 and TRBJ2-3; TRBD2 was called by the table and not checked on the DNA. TRBV21-1 is shown as a pseudogene. The clonotype comes from a man aged 55 to 70 with urothelial cancer. The CDR3 sequence: CATTTLLAGDQKDFTDTQYF. CDR3 nucleotide sequence: TGTGCCACCACCACCTTACTAGCGGGAGACCAAAAGGACTTCACAGATACGCAGTATTTT.